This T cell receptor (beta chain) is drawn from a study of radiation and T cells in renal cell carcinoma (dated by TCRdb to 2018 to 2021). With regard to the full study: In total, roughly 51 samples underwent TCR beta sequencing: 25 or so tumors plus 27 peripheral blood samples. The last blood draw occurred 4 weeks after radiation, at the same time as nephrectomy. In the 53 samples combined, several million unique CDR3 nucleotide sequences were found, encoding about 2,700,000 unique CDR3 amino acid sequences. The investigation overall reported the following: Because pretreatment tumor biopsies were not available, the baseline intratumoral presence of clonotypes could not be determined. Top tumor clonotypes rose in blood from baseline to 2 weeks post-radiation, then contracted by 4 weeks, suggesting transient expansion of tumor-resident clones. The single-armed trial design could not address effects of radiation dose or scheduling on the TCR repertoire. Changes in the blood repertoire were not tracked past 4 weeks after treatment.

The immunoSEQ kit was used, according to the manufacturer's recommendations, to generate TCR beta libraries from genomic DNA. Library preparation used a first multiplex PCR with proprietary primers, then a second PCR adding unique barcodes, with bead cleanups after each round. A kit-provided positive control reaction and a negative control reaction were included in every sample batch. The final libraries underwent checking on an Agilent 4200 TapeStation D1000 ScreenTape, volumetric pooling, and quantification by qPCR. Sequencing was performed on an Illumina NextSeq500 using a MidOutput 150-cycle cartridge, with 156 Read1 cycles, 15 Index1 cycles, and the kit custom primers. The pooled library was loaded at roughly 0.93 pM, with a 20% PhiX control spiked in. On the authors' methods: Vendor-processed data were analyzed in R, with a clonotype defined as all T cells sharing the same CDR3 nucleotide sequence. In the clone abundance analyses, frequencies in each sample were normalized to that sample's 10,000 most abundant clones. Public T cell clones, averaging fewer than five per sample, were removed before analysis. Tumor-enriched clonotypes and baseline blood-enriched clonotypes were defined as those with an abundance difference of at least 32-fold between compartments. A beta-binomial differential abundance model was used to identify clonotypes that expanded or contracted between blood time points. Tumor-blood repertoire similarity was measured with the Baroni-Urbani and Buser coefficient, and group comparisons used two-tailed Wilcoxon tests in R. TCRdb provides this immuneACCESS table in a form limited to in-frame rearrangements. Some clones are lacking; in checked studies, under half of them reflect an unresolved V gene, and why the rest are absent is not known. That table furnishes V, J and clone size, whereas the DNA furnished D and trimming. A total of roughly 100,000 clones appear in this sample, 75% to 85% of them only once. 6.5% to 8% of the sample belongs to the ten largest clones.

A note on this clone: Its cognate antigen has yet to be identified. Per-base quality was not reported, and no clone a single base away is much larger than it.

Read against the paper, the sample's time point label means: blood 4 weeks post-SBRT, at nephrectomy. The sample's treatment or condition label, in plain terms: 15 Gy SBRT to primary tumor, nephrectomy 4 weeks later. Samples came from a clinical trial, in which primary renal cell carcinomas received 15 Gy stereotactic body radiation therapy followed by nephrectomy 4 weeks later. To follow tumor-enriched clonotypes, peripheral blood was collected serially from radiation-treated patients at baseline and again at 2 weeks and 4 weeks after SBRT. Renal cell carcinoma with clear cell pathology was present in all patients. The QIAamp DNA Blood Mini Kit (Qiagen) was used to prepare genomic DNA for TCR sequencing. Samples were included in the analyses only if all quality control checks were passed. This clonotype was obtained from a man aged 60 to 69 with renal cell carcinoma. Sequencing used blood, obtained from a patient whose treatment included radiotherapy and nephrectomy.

The DNA sequence is given as TGTGCCAGCAGCCTAGTGACACGTAACTATGGCTACACCTTC. Translated, this is CASSLVTRNYGYTF. The chain is encoded by TRBV28 joined to TRBJ1-2; no confident D gene assignment can be made. Between the V and J ends, shortened by 6 bases and 1 base respectively, the junction contains 12 bases. Sequences MDHEN (CDR1) and SYDVKM (CDR2) are obtained from the germline V gene. From the cysteine up to the phenylalanine, the CDR3 has a length of 14 residues. Only the CDR3 DNA is retained, 42 bases long and in frame from the first base.